This T cell receptor (beta chain) was captured in a study of shared clonotypes between healthy human individuals. On this clone: Its antigen is not known.

Investigators divided CD4+ cells into CD45RA+ naive and CD45RA-negative memory subsets. Regarding the study as a whole: As a rule, naive subsets had a larger estimated richness than memory subsets. Clonotype sharing among donors, it was expected, would be affected by sequencing depth.

Only in-frame clones appear in the TCRdb table, and some are missing; sequencing was by immunoSEQ multiplex PCR. Seen here are approximately 1.5 million clones, 98% observed once, and the top ten hold less than 0.55%. This CDR3 spans 11 amino acids. Germline V gene data show CDR1 as SEHNR and CDR2 as FQNEAQ (reference sequence). Trimming took 7 bases from V and 6 from J, leaving 9 bases between them. The source material was naive CD4+ T cells sorted from blood. The subset is: CD45RA+ positively selected. This receptor was identified in a man between 25 and 39 years old in good health. This chain connects TRBV7-9 to TRBJ1-2; D unclear. CDR3: CASNRIDGYTF. The CDR3 DNA reads TGTGCCAGCAACCGCATTGATGGCTACACCTTC.